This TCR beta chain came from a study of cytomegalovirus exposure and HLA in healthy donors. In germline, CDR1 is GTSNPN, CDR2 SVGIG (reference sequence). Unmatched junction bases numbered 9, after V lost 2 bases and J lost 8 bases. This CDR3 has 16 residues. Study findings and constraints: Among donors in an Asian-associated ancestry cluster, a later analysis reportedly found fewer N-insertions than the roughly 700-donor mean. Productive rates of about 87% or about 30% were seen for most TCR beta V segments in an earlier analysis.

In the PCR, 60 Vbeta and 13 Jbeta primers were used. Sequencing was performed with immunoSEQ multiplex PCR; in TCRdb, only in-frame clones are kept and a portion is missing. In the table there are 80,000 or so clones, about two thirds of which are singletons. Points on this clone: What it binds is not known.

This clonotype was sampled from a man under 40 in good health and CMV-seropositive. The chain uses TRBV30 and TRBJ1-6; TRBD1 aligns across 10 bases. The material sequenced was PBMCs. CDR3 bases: TGTGCCTGGAGTTGGCGACGGGACAGGGGATATTCACCCCTCCACTTT. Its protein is CAWSWRRDRGYSPLHF.